Listed here are 3 T cell receptor beta chains from one sample, sequenced in a study of shared clonotypes between healthy human individuals. Measured with immunoSEQ multiplex PCR; TCRdb has only the in-frame clones, and not every one. The sample has about 2.3 million clones; roughly 93% are singletons. Material for sequencing was naive CD4+ T cells from PBMCs. This sample's subset: CD45RA+ positively selected. Receptors were obtained from a man younger than 35 in good health. Some clones in this sample may be carry-over from other donors' samples.

Details on this clone: A much larger clone differs from this one at a single base, so this may be a read error. V is TRBV5-8 and J is TRBJ1-1; no firm D call. The length of the CDR3 is 11 residues. Trimming stripped 2 bases from V and 2 bases from J, with 1 base between. Germline-derived CDR1 and CDR2 are SGHTS and YDEGEE. CDR3 sequence (DNA): TGTGCCAGCAGCTTTAACACTGAAGCTTTCTTT. Translating gives CASSFNTEAFF.

The CDR3: CASRVLRVNTEAFF. CDR3 sequence (DNA): TGTGCCAGCAGAGTATTAAGGGTGAACACTGAAGCTTTCTTT. The chain is built from TRBV6-5 and TRBJ1-1; D remains unclear. Germline V gene sequence: CDR1 MNHEY, CDR2 SVGAGI. Trimming removed 6 bases at V and 0 bases at J, with 11 bases between. There are 14 residues in the CDR3.

A single count supports this clone. A junction boundary mismatches the germline segment, possibly from a read error. J is TRBJ2-7 and V is TRBV5-1; the D call may be TRBD1 or TRBD2 (5 bases each). The CDR3 is 15 residues long. The germline CDR1 and CDR2 sequences are SGHRS and YFSETQ. CDR3 DNA: TGTGCCAGCAGCTTGGCCGATCGGACGTGGGGGGAGCAGTACTTC. As protein: CASSLADRTWGEQYF. Complete variable domain (other parts from reference TRBV5-1 and TRBJ2-7): KAGVTQTPRYLIKTRGQQVTLSCSPISGHRSVSWYQQTPGQGLQFLFEYFSETQRNKGNFPGRFSGRQFSNSRSEMNVSTLELGDSALYLCASSLADRTWGEQYFGPGTRLTVT.